This is a list of T cell receptor beta chains from one sample in a study of T cells in localized non-small cell lung cancer. The repertoire was sequenced with immunoSEQ multiplex PCR; TCRdb's copy has only in-frame clones and lacks some. The profile covers roughly 30,000 clones, with 85% to 90% appearing a single time and around 2.9% taken by the ten largest. Source: peripheral blood, taken before any cancer treatment. The origin of the receptors is an older female donor with stage I lung adenocarcinoma. Both conserved end residues are part of each CDR3. The order of the fields is clone size, V gene, D gene, J gene, CDR3 protein, CDR3 DNA. The D gene is left open where the match is weak. Where a row states a size, it is once, few, many or the class of an expanded clone; other rows omit it.

size: .
V: TRBV5-1
D: TRBD2
J: TRBJ2-3
CDR3: CASSLRTGGADTQYF
DNA: TGCGCCAGCAGCCTCCGGACGGGAGGGGCAGATACGCAGTATTTT

size: .
V: TRBV29-1
D: TRBD2
J: TRBJ2-1
CDR3: CSVRGREHYNEQFF
DNA: TGCAGCGTCCGGGGGAGGGAACACTACAATGAGCAGTTCTTC

size: .
V: TRBV7-2
D: .
J: TRBJ2-5
CDR3: CASSLSRQETQYF
DNA: TGTGCCAGCAGCTTGTCTAGACAAGAGACCCAGTACTTC

size: once
V: TRBV4-2
D: TRBD1
J: TRBJ1-2
CDR3: CASSQRTGYLGYTF
DNA: TGTGCCAGCAGCCAGAGGACAGGGTACCTTGGCTACACCTTC

size: .
V: TRBV6-1
D: TRBD1
J: TRBJ2-1
CDR3: CASSDVDRDNEQFF
DNA: TGTGCCAGCAGTGATGTAGACAGGGACAATGAGCAGTTCTTC

size: .
V: TRBV11-3
D: .
J: TRBJ2-6
CDR3: CASSPTGANVLTF
DNA: TGTGCCAGCAGCCCTACCGGGGCCAACGTCCTGACTTTC

size: .
V: TRBV4-3
D: TRBD1
J: TRBJ2-1
CDR3: CASSQAYMTGFEQFF
DNA: TGCGCCAGCAGCCAAGCCTATATGACAGGGTTTGAGCAGTTCTTC

size: .
V: TRBV11-3
D: .
J: TRBJ2-3
CDR3: CASSLEGAGVSADTQYF
DNA: TGTGCCAGCAGCTTAGAGGGGGCGGGAGTCTCTGCAGATACGCAGTATTTT

size: .
V: TRBV18
D: .
J: TRBJ1-2
CDR3: CASSPNTVASGYGYTF
DNA: TGTGCCAGCTCACCGAATACAGTGGCGTCGGGCTATGGCTACACCTTC

size: .
V: TRBV18
D: TRBD2
J: TRBJ2-7
CDR3: CASSPGTNSRYEQYF
DNA: TGTGCCAGCTCACCAGGGACTAATTCTCGTTACGAGCAGTACTTC

size: .
V: TRBV11-2
D: .
J: TRBJ1-1
CDR3: CASSLVGEGTEAFF
DNA: TGTGCCAGCAGCTTAGTTGGGGAGGGCACTGAAGCTTTCTTT

size: .
V: TRBV4-1
D: TRBD2
J: TRBJ2-3
CDR3: CASSQGTSVRDTQYF
DNA: TGCGCCAGCAGCCAAGGGACTAGCGTTCGAGATACGCAGTATTTT

size: .
V: TRBV5-6
D: .
J: TRBJ2-7
CDR3: CASSLGSSYEQYF
DNA: TGTGCCAGCAGCTTGGGCAGTTCCTACGAGCAGTACTTC

size: .
V: TRBV6-5
D: .
J: TRBJ2-7
CDR3: CASSYRGEQYF
DNA: TGTGCCAGCAGTTACAGGGGAGAGCAGTACTTC

size: once
V: TRBV10-3
D: .
J: TRBJ2-2
CDR3: CAISGTSPQVTGELFF
DNA: TGTGCCATCAGCGGTACAAGCCCTCAGGTCACCGGGGAGCTGTTTTTT

size: once
V: TRBV7-2
D: TRBD1
J: TRBJ2-7
CDR3: CASSLVAGGNEQYF
DNA: TGTGCCAGCAGCTTAGTGGCAGGGGGAAACGAGCAGTACTTC

size: .
V: TRBV7-9
D: TRBD1
J: TRBJ2-4
CDR3: CASSFSGQGIQYF
DNA: TGTGCCAGCAGCTTCTCCGGACAGGGCATTCAGTACTTC

size: .
V: TRBV13
D: TRBD2
J: TRBJ2-3
CDR3: CASSLAAFTSGYTDTQYF
DNA: TGTGCCAGCAGCTTAGCGGCGTTTACTAGCGGTTACACAGATACGCAGTATTTT

size: .
V: TRBV19
D: TRBD2
J: TRBJ2-6
CDR3: CASSPRGGGSGANVLTF
DNA: TGTGCCAGTAGCCCCCGGGGGGGTGGCTCTGGGGCCAACGTCCTGACTTTC

size: .
V: TRBV20-1
D: .
J: TRBJ2-1
CDR3: CSGTYNEQFF
DNA: TGCAGCGGAACCTACAATGAGCAGTTCTTC

size: .
V: TRBV5-6
D: .
J: TRBJ1-3
CDR3: CASSGSGTSGNTIYF
DNA: TGTGCCAGCAGCGGTTCCGGGACATCAGGAAACACCATATATTTT

size: .
V: TRBV16
D: .
J: TRBJ1-5
CDR3: CASSPPELSNQPQHF
DNA: TGTGCCAGCAGCCCGCCGGAACTTAGCAATCAGCCCCAGCATTTT

size: .
V: TRBV19
D: .
J: TRBJ1-4
CDR3: CASSTRTVEKLFF
DNA: TGTGCCAGTAGTACCCGGACAGTCGAAAAACTGTTTTTT

size: once
V: TRBV28
D: .
J: TRBJ1-3
CDR3: CATGNARSGNTIYF
DNA: TGTGCCACAGGGAATGCTCGCTCTGGAAACACCATATATTTT

size: .
V: TRBV30
D: .
J: TRBJ2-4
CDR3: CAWSQGLAKNIQYF
DNA: TGTGCCTGGAGTCAGGGTTTAGCCAAAAACATTCAGTACTTC

size: .
V: TRBV9
D: TRBD2
J: TRBJ2-7
CDR3: CASSVGNEVAGVNEQYF
DNA: TGTGCCAGCAGCGTAGGAAATGAGGTAGCGGGAGTCAACGAGCAGTACTTC

size: .
V: TRBV5-3
D: .
J: TRBJ1-1
CDR3: CARSPRAFF
DNA: TGTGCCAGAAGCCCTCGAGCTTTCTTT

size: .
V: TRBV9
D: .
J: TRBJ2-3
CDR3: CASSPEMGYTDTQYF
DNA: TGTGCCAGCAGTCCTGAGATGGGCTACACAGATACGCAGTATTTT

size: .
V: TRBV5-1
D: .
J: TRBJ2-5
CDR3: CASSLISEETQYF
DNA: TGCGCCAGCAGCTTGATTTCAGAAGAGACCCAGTACTTC

size: .
V: TRBV19
D: TRBD1
J: TRBJ2-3
CDR3: CASTGQGDTQYF
DNA: TGTGCCAGTACGGGACAGGGCGATACGCAGTATTTT

size: .
V: TRBV4-3
D: .
J: TRBJ2-3
CDR3: CASSQEVLADTQYF
DNA: TGCGCCAGCAGCCAAGAGGTGCTAGCAGATACGCAGTATTTT

size: .
V: TRBV7-2
D: .
J: TRBJ2-3
CDR3: CASSLDAPPGTQYF
DNA: TGTGCCAGCAGCTTAGACGCTCCCCCCGGTACGCAGTATTTT

size: .
V: TRBV5-6
D: .
J: TRBJ1-2
CDR3: CASSLGRRGYTF
DNA: TGTGCCAGCAGCTTGGGACGGCGTGGCTACACCTTC

size: once
V: TRBV5-1
D: TRBD1
J: TRBJ2-2
CDR3: CASSLSGQGQNTGELFF
DNA: TGCGCCAGCAGCTTGTCAGGACAGGGACAGAACACCGGGGAGCTGTTTTTT

size: .
V: TRBV18
D: .
J: TRBJ2-7
CDR3: CASSPQGWGDEQYF
DNA: TGTGCCAGCTCACCGCAGGGATGGGGCGACGAGCAGTACTTC

size: .
V: TRBV18
D: .
J: TRBJ1-2
CDR3: CASSPPGSRDGYTF
DNA: TGTGCCAGCTCACCACCGGGCAGTAGAGATGGCTACACCTTC

size: .
V: TRBV7-2
D: TRBD2
J: TRBJ2-2
CDR3: CASSLLAGLAANTGELFF
DNA: TGTGCCAGCAGCCTTCTAGCGGGCCTGGCGGCGAACACCGGGGAGCTGTTTTTT

size: .
V: TRBV7-3
D: TRBD1
J: TRBJ2-7
CDR3: CASAGQGATPEQYF
DNA: TGTGCCAGCGCGGGACAGGGGGCTACCCCTGAGCAGTACTTC

size: .
V: TRBV28
D: .
J: TRBJ2-5
CDR3: CASSFGEKETQYF
DNA: TGTGCCAGCAGTTTCGGGGAGAAAGAGACCCAGTACTTC

size: .
V: TRBV6-6
D: .
J: TRBJ2-1
CDR3: CASNRPGQGSGNEQFF
DNA: TGTGCCAGCAATAGGCCGGGACAAGGCTCGGGCAATGAGCAGTTCTTC

size: .
V: TRBV5-4
D: TRBD2
J: TRBJ2-1
CDR3: CASSLEGTSGSKFF
DNA: TGTGCCAGCAGCTTGGAAGGGACTAGCGGGAGTAAGTTCTTC

size: .
V: TRBV5-6
D: TRBD1
J: TRBJ1-4
CDR3: CASSSKTGVGGEKLFF
DNA: TGTGCCAGCAGCTCCAAGACAGGGGTAGGGGGTGAAAAACTGTTTTTT

size: once
V: TRBV4-1
D: .
J: TRBJ2-1
CDR3: CASSQENRYNEQFF
DNA: TGCGCCAGCAGCCAAGAGAACCGCTACAATGAGCAGTTCTTC

size: .
V: TRBV19
D: .
J: TRBJ1-5
CDR3: CASTSVGNSNQPQHF
DNA: .

size: .
V: TRBV6-5
D: .
J: TRBJ1-1
CDR3: CASSYTRGLGTEAFF
DNA: TGTGCCAGCAGTTACACCCGGGGATTGGGCACTGAAGCTTTCTTT

size: .
V: TRBV4-1
D: .
J: TRBJ2-7
CDR3: CASSQVGVDEQYF
DNA: TGCGCCAGCAGCCAAGTTGGAGTTGACGAGCAGTACTTC

size: .
V: TRBV28
D: .
J: TRBJ1-2
CDR3: CASSLYEGYTF
DNA: TGTGCCAGCAGTTTATATGAAGGCTACACCTTC

size: .
V: TRBV28
D: .
J: TRBJ1-6
CDR3: CASSTTRKYNSPLHF
DNA: TGTGCCAGCAGTACTACACGGAAGTATAATTCACCCCTCCACTTT

size: .
V: TRBV30
D: .
J: TRBJ1-4
CDR3: CAWSVRGEKLFF
DNA: TGTGCCTGGAGTGTACGGGGAGAAAAACTGTTTTTT

size: .
V: TRBV5-6
D: TRBD1
J: TRBJ1-5
CDR3: CASSTSWTGENQPQHF
DNA: TGTGCCAGCAGCACATCCTGGACAGGGGAGAATCAGCCCCAGCATTTT

size: .
V: TRBV2
D: TRBD2
J: TRBJ2-1
CDR3: CASSSLAGYNEQFF
DNA: TGTGCCAGCAGTTCACTAGCGGGGTACAATGAGCAGTTCTTC